The T cell receptor (beta chain) under discussion was sequenced for a study of blood T cell repertoires in COVID-19. Germline CDR1 and CDR2: GTSNPN and SVGIG (reference sequence). Trimming stripped 1 base from V and 3 bases from J, with 9 bases between. CDR3 length: 13 amino acids. Recovered status applied to Cohort 3 donors who had two consecutive negative PCRs. It also applied to those with clearance or with symptom resolution. Sequenced by immunoSEQ multiplex PCR; TCRdb stores in-frame clones only, minus some. The repertoire includes about 440,000 clones, 90% of them detected once, and about 0.57% sits in the top ten.

This clonotype originated in a man between 18 and 35 years old who had recovered from COVID-19. Sequencing was done on a sample of PBMCs or T cells enriched from blood (not recorded which). The chain recombines TRBV30 with TRBJ1-1, with D possibly TRBD1 on 6 matching bases. CDR3 sequence: CAWSDRADTEAFF. The CDR3 nucleotides are TGTGCCTGGAGTGACAGGGCAGACACTGAAGCTTTCTTT.